Listed below are T cell receptor beta chains from one sample, sequenced in a study of cytomegalovirus exposure and HLA in healthy donors. The protocol was immunoSEQ multiplex PCR, while the TCRdb copy is restricted to in-frame clones and leaves out a portion. The sample holds around 97,000 clones, 65% to 85% seen once. Source material: PBMCs. The origin of the receptors is a man in his fifties or sixties in good health and CMV-seropositive. Each CDR3 is given with its conserved first and last residue. A D gene is named only where the DNA matches it firmly. The size field is filled for only some rows; it gives once, few, many or a size class.

J gene	CDR3 length	V gene	D gene	clone size	CDR3 DNA	CDR3 protein
TRBJ2-1	15	TRBV15	TRBD1	-	TGTGCCACCAGCACCTCCGGGACAGGGGGCAATGGGCAGTTCTTC	CATSTSGTGGNGQFF
TRBJ2-5	20	TRBV18	TRBD2	-	TGTGCCAGCTACCCGGCCGGTTATGAGTCGACGCGGGAGGGACTTGAGACCCAGTACTTC	CASYPAGYESTREGLETQYF
TRBJ1-2	15	TRBV30	TRBD1	-	TGTGCCTGGGTATCGCAGGGGGAACCTAACTATGGCTACACCTTC	CAWVSQGEPNYGYTF
TRBJ2-1	15	TRBV7-6	-	-	TGTGCCAGCAGCTTAGTCGTGGGACAATACAATGAGCAGTTCTTC	CASSLVVGQYNEQFF
TRBJ2-7	15	TRBV19	TRBD1	-	TGTGCCAGTAGTATTGCCCGGGACAGGGTCGGGGAGCAGTACTTC	CASSIARDRVGEQYF
TRBJ2-3	16	TRBV7-9	TRBD2	-	TGTTCCAGCAGCTACCCTAGCGGGAGGGCAGGAGATACGCAGTATTTT	CSSSYPSGRAGDTQYF
TRBJ2-1	16	TRBV6-1	-	-	TGTGCCAGCAGTGAACCCCCTAGCATCACCTACAATGAGCAGTTCTTC	CASSEPPSITYNEQFF
TRBJ2-5	14	TRBV12-5	TRBD1	-	TGTGCTAGTGGTACCGGGGACAGCCAAGAGACCCAGTACTTC	CASGTGDSQETQYF
TRBJ1-2	16	TRBV15	-	few	TGTGCCACCAGCAGTGACCCCCCCACTAGCGGCTATGGCTACACCTTC	CATSSDPPTSGYGYTF
TRBJ2-7	14	TRBV19	TRBD2	-	TGTGCCAGTAGCAATTTAGCGGGACCTTACGAGCAGTACTTC	CASSNLAGPYEQYF
TRBJ1-2	18	TRBV7-6	TRBD1	-	TGTGCCAGCAGCTCCATACGGGGTGAGACAGGGCCGGACTATGGCTACACCTTC	CASSSIRGETGPDYGYTF
TRBJ1-2	14	TRBV4-1	-	-	TGCGCCAGCAGCCAAGATGAGGCCGCCTATGGCTACACCTTC	CASSQDEAAYGYTF
TRBJ2-5	15	TRBV19	TRBD2	-	TGTGCCAGTCAGACTAGCGGGAGTGGTGGGGAGACCCAGTACTTC	CASQTSGSGGETQYF
TRBJ1-3	15	TRBV18	TRBD1	once	TGTGCCAGCTCACCACTGACAGGGTCTGGAAACACCATATATTTT	CASSPLTGSGNTIYF
TRBJ2-5	16	TRBV13	TRBD2	-	TGTGCCAGCAGCGGAGGGACTAGCGGGGGCCAAGAGACCCAGTACTTC	CASSGGTSGGQETQYF
TRBJ2-7	15	TRBV28	TRBD2	-	TGTGCCAGCAGTTTATCTGGGGAGGGGACCTACGAGCAGTACTTC	CASSLSGEGTYEQYF
TRBJ2-3	17	TRBV27	TRBD1	-	TGTGCCAGCAGTCTGACTACGGACAGGGGGCGGAAAGATACGCAGTATTTT	CASSLTTDRGRKDTQYF
TRBJ2-3	16	TRBV2	-	-	TGTGCCAGCATTGGGGGGAGGAGGACTAGCACAGATACGCAGTATTTT	CASIGGRRTSTDTQYF
TRBJ2-7	15	TRBV19	TRBD2	-	TGTGCCAGTAGTGCAACCCGGCGGGGGGGCGGCGAGCAGTACTTC	CASSATRRGGGEQYF
TRBJ2-3	14	TRBV9	-	-	TGTGCCAGCACACCCCGTTGGGGGGCAGATACGCAGTATTTT	CASTPRWGADTQYF
TRBJ1-1	16	TRBV5-1	-	-	TGCGCCAGCAGTTTCCCGGGGGACGGGATTGGAGCTGAAGCTTTCTTT	CASSFPGDGIGAEAFF
TRBJ2-7	13	TRBV23-1	-	-	TGCGCCAGCAGTCATTTGTGCAGCTACGAGCAGTACTTC	CASSHLCSYEQYF
TRBJ1-4	13	TRBV19	-	-	TGTGCCAGTAGTCCCCAGGGATCGGAAAAACTGTTTTTT	CASSPQGSEKLFF
TRBJ2-5	17	TRBV19	TRBD1	-	TGTGCCAGTAGTGCGGGACAGGGGGTTAGTAGGCGAGAGACCCAGTACTTC	CASSAGQGVSRRETQYF
TRBJ1-1	15	TRBV21-1	-	-	TGTGCCAGCTTTTTTCTCTTCCCTATGAACACTGAAGCTTTCTTT	CASFFLFPMNTEAFF
TRBJ2-5	14	TRBV18	-	-	TGTGCCAGCTCACCACTAACAGCCCAAGAGACCCAGTACTTC	CASSPLTAQETQYF
TRBJ2-3	11	TRBV27	-	-	TGTGCCAGCAGTTATAGCGATACGCAGTATTTT	CASSYSDTQYF
TRBJ2-1	15	TRBV7-3	-	once	TGTGCCAGCAGCTTAAGTAGCGGTCCCTACAATGAGCAGTTCTTC	CASSLSSGPYNEQFF
TRBJ2-7	13	TRBV11-1	-	-	TGTGCCAGCAGCTTTTCCCCCAGGGACGAGCAGTACTTC	CASSFSPRDEQYF
TRBJ2-2	16	TRBV28	TRBD2	medium-sized	TGTGCCAGCTTGGGACTAGCGGGAGGAGACCACGGGGAGCTGTTTTTT	CASLGLAGGDHGELFF
TRBJ1-6	14	TRBV7-9	-	-	TGTGCCAGCAGCGTAGGGGAGTTTCGGTCACCCCTCCACTTT	CASSVGEFRSPLHF
TRBJ2-7	14	TRBV7-9	TRBD2	-	TGTGCCAGCAGCTCTAGCGGGAGTCGATACGAGCAGTACTTC	CASSSSGSRYEQYF
TRBJ1-2	16	TRBV7-9	-	-	TGTGCCAGCAGCACATCCTCTGGGAGGGCCCGACAAGGCTACACCTTC	CASSTSSGRARQGYTF
TRBJ2-1	15	TRBV5-1	TRBD2	-	TGCGCCAGCAGCTCGCTAGCGGGGGGGGCGAATGAGCAGTTCTTC	CASSSLAGGANEQFF
TRBJ2-7	16	TRBV5-4	-	-	TGTGCCAGCAGCTCCGAGGCCCCCGGGAGATATACGAGGCAGTACTTC	CASSSEAPGRYTRQYF
TRBJ1-1	15	TRBV28	-	-	TGTGCCAGCAGTTCCCCGACTGAATTGAACACTGAAGCTTTCTTT	CASSSPTELNTEAFF
TRBJ2-4	19	TRBV4-3	TRBD2	-	TGCGCCAGCAGCCAAGAACATCGACTAGCGGAACTAGCCAAAAACATTCAGTACTTC	CASSQEHRLAELAKNIQYF
TRBJ2-1	16	TRBV28	-	-	TGTGCCAGCAGTTTGTCCCTAGAGCTAGGTCCCAATGAGCAGTTCTTC	CASSLSLELGPNEQFF
TRBJ2-5	14	TRBV29-1	-	-	TGCAGCGTTGCCCCCCGGGACTACCAAGAGACCCAGTACTTC	CSVAPRDYQETQYF
TRBJ2-2	13	TRBV30	-	-	TGTGCCTGGAGTGTACAGATGGGTGAGGAGCTGTTTTTT	CAWSVQMGEELFF
TRBJ2-1	12	TRBV11-2	-	-	TGTGCCAGCAGCTGGGGAGAGAATGAGCAGTTCTTC	CASSWGENEQFF
TRBJ2-7	14	TRBV30	TRBD2	-	TGTGCCTGGAGGGTAGCGGGAGGCCCCTACGAGCAGTACTTC	CAWRVAGGPYEQYF
TRBJ1-2	16	TRBV5-8	-	few	TGTGCCAGCAGCCCTGGTGCCCGTGAATCTATTTATGGCTACACCTTC	CASSPGARESIYGYTF
TRBJ2-2	15	TRBV18	TRBD1	-	TGTGCCAGCTCACCAAGACAGGGTGACACCGGGGAGCTGTTTTTT	CASSPRQGDTGELFF
TRBJ1-5	14	TRBV10-3	-	-	TGTGCCATCAGTCTCGGGGGGGGCAATCAGCCCCAGCATTTT	CAISLGGGNQPQHF